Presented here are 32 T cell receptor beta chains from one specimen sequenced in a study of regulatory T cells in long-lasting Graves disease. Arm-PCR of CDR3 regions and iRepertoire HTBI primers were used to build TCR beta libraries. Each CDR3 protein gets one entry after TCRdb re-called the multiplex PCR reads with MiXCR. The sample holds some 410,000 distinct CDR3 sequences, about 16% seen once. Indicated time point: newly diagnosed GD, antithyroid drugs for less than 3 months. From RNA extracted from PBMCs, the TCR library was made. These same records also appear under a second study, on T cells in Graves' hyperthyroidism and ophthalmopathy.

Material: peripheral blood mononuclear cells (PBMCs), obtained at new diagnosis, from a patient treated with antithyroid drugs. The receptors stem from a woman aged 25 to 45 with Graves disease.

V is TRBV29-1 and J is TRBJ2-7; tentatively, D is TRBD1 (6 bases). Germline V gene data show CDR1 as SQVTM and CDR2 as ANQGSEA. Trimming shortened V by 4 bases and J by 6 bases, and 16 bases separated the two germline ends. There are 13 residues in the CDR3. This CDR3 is CSVVYRVVGEQYF. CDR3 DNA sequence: TGCAGCGTTGTTTACAGGGTGGTTGGCGAGCAGTACTTC.

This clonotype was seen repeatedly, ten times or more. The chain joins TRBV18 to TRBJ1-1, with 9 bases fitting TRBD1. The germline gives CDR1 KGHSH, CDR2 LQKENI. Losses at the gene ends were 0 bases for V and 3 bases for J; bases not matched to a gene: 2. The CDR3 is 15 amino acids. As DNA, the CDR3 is TGTGCCAGCTCACCACCCGGGACAGGGCACACTGAAGCTTTCTTT. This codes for CASSPPGTGHTEAFF.

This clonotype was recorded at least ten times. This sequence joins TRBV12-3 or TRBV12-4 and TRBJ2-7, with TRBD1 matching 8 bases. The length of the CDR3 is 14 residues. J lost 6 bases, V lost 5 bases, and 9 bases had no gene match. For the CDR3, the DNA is TGTGCCAGCAGTCCGCTGGGACAGGTAGGCGAGCAGTACTTC. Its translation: CASSPLGQVGEQYF.

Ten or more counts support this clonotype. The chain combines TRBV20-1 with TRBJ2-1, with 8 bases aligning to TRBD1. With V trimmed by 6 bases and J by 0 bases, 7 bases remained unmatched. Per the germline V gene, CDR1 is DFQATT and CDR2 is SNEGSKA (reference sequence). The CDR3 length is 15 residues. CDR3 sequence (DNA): TGCAGTGCCCATACAGGGGGTGGCTCCTACAATGAGCAGTTCTTC. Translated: CSAHTGGGSYNEQFF.

CDR3 residues: CASSQVGDRGIHEQYF. For the CDR3, the DNA is TGCGCCAGCAGCCAAGTTGGGGACAGGGGTATCCACGAGCAGTACTTC. The chain employs TRBV4-3 and TRBJ2-7; 10 positions match TRBD1. The junction had 8 bases not matched to a gene; V was cut back by 1 base and J by 5 bases. The CDR3 extends over 16 amino acids. Germline V gene data show CDR1 as LGHNA and CDR2 as YSLEER.

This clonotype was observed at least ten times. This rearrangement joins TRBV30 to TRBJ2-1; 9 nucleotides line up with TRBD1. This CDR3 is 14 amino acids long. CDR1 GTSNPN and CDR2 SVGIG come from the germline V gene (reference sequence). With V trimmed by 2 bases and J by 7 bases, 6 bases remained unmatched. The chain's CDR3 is CAWSMGQGWNEQFF. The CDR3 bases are TGTGCCTGGAGTATGGGACAGGGCTGGAATGAGCAGTTCTTC.

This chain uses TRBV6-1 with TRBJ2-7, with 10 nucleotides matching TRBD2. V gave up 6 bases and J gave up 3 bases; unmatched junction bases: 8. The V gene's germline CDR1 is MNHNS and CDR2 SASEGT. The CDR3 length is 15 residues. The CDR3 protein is CASSSWTSGVYEQYF. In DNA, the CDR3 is TGTGCCAGCAGCTCTTGGACTAGCGGAGTCTACGAGCAGTACTTC.

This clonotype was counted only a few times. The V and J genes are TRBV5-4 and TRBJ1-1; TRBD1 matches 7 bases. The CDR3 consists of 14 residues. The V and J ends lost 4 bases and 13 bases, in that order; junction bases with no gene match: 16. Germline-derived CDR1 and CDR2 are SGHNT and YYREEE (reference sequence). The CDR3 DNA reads TGTGCCAGCAGCGATCAGCTTCAGGGGGATAGGGTTTTCTTT. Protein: CASSDQLQGDRVFF.

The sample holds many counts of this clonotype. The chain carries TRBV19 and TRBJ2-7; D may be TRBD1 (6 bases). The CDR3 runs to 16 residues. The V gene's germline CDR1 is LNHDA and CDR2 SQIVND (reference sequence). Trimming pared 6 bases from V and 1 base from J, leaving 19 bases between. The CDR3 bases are TGTGCCAGTAGCTTTTCCGGGACACGGTATTCCTACGAGCAGTACTTC. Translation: CASSFSGTRYSYEQYF.

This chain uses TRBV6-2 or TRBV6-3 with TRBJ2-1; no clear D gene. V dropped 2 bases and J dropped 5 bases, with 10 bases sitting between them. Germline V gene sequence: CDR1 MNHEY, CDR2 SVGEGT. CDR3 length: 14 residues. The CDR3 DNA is TGTGCCAGCAGTTACGGCGTTATGGACAATGAGCAGTTCTTC. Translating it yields CASSYGVMDNEQFF.

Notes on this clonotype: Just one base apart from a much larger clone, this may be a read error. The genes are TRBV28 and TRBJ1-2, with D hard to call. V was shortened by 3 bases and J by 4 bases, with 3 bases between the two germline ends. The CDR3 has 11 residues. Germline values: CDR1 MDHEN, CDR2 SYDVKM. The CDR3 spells CASSFTYGYTF. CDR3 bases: TGTGCCAGCAGTTTTACCTATGGCTACACCTTC.

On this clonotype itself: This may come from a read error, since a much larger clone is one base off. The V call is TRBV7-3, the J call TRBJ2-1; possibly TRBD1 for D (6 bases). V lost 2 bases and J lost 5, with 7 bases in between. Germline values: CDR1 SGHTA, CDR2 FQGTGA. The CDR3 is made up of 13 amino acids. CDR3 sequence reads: CASSLYRDNEQFF. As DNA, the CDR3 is TGTGCCAGCAGCTTATACAGGGACAATGAGCAGTTCTTC. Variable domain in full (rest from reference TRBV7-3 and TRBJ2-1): GAGVSQTPSNKVTEKGKYVELRCDPISGHTALYWYRQSLGQGPEFLIYFQGTGAADDSGLPNDRFFAVRPEGSVSTLKIQRTERGDSAVYLCASSLYRDNEQFFGPGTRLTVL.

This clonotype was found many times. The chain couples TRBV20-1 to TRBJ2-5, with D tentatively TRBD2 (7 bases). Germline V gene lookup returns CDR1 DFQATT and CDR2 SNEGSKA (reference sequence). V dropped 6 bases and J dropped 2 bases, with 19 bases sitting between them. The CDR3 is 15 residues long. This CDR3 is CSARGGGSWQETQYF. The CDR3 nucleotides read TGCAGTGCCCGAGGGGGAGGGAGTTGGCAAGAGACCCAGTACTTC.

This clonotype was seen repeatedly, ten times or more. The CDR3 DNA reads TGTGCCAGCAGCTCTCCACTGTGGGCCAACGTCCTGACTTTC. Its translation: CASSSPLWANVLTF. The V call is TRBV28, the J call TRBJ2-6; D is undetermined. Germline V CDR1 and CDR2: MDHEN, SYDVKM. The CDR3 is 14 residues long. V was pared by 6 bases and J by 5 bases, with 11 bases between.

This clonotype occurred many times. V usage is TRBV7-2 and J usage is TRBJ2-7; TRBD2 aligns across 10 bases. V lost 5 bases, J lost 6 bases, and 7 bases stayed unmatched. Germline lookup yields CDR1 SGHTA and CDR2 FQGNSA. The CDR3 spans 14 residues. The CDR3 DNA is TGTGCCAGCAGCCCGGGACTAGCGAATCGCGAGCAGTACTTC. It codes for CASSPGLANREQYF. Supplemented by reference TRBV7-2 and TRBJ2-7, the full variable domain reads GAGVSQSPSNKVTEKGKDVELRCDPISGHTALYWYRQSLGQGLEFLIYFQGNSAPDKSGLPSDRFSAERTGGSVSTLTIQRTQQEDSAVYLCASSPGLANREQYFGPGTRLTVT.

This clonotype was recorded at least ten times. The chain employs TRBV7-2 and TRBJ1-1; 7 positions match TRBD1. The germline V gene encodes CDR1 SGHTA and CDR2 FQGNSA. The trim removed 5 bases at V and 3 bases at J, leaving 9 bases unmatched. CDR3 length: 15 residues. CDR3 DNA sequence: TGTGCCAGCAGCGTAAGGGGACAGACCTACACTGAAGCTTTCTTT. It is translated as CASSVRGQTYTEAFF.

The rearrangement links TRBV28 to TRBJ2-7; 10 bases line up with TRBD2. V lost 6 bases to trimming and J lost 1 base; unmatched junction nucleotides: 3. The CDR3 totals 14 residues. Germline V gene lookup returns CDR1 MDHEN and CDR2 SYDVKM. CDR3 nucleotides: TGTGCCAGCAGATTAGCGGGAGGATCCTACGAGCAGTACTTC. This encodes CASRLAGGSYEQYF. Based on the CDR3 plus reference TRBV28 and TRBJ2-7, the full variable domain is DVKVTQSSRYLVKRTGEKVFLECVQDMDHENMFWYRQDPGLGLRLIYFSYDVKMKEKGDIPEGYSVSREKKERFSLILESASTNQTSMYLCASRLAGGSYEQYFGPGTRLTVT.

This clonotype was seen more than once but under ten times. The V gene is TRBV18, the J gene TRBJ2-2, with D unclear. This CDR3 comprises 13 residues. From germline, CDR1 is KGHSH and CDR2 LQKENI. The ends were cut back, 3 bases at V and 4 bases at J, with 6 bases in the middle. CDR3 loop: CASSPDRTGELFF. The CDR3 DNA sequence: TGTGCCAGCTCACCGGATCGCACCGGGGAGCTGTTTTTT.

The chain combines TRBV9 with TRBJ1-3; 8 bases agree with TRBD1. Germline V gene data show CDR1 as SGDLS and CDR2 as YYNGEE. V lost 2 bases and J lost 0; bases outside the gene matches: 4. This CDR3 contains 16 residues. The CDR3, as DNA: TGTGCCAGCAGCGTGGGGACAGGTGACTCTGGAAACACCATATATTTT. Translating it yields CASSVGTGDSGNTIYF.

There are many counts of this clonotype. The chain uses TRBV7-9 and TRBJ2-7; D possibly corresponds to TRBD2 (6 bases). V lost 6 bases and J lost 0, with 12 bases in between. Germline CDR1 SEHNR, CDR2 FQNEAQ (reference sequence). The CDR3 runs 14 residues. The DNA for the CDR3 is TGTGCCAGCAGTTTGGGTAGCGGCTCCTACGAGCAGTACTTC. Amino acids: CASSLGSGSYEQYF.

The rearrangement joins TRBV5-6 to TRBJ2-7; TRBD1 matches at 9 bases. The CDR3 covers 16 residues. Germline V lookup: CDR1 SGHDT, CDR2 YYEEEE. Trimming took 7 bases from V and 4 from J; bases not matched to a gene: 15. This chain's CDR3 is CASQTLTGGIGYEQYF. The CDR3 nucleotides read TGTGCCAGCCAAACTTTAACAGGGGGCATAGGATACGAGCAGTACTTC. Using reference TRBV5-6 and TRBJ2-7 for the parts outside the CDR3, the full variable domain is DAGVTQSPTHLIKTRGQQVTLRCSPKSGHDTVSWYQQALGQGPQFIFQYYEEEERQRGNFPDRFSGHQFPNYSSELNVNALLLGDSALYLCASQTLTGGIGYEQYFGPGTRLTVT.

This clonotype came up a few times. CDR3 in amino acids: CASTDRGGNEKLFF. The CDR3 bases are TGTGCCAGCACCGACAGGGGCGGTAATGAAAAACTGTTTTTT. The chain carries TRBV28 and TRBJ1-4; 8 nucleotides match TRBD1. The CDR3 spans 14 residues. Germline V CDR1 and CDR2: MDHEN, SYDVKM. The trim removed 7 bases at V and 4 bases at J, leaving 5 bases unmatched.

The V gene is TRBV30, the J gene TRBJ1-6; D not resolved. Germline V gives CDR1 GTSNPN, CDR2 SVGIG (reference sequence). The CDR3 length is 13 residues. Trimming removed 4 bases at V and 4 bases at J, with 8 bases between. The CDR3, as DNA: TGTGCCTGGACGGGAGGTTATAATTCACCCCTCCACTTT. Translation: CAWTGGYNSPLHF.

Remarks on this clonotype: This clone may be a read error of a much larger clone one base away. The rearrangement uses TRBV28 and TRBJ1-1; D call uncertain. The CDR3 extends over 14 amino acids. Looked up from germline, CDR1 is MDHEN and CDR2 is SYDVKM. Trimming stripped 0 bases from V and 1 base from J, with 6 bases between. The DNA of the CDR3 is TGTGCCAGCAGTTTATGGGCAGGGAACACTGAAGCTTTCTTT. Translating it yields CASSLWAGNTEAFF.

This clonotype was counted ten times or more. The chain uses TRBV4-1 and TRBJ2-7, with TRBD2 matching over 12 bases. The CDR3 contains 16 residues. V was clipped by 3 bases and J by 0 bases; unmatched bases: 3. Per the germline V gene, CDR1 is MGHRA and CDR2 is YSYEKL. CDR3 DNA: TGCGCCAGCAGCCAGGCTAGCGGGAGGGGCTCCTACGAGCAGTACTTC. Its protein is CASSQASGRGSYEQYF.

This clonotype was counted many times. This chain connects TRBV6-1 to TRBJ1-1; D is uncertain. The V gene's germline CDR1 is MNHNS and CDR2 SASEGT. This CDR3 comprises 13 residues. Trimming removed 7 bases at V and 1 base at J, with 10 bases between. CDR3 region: CASKILENTEAFF. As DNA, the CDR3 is TGTGCCAGCAAAATCCTAGAGAACACTGAAGCTTTCTTT.

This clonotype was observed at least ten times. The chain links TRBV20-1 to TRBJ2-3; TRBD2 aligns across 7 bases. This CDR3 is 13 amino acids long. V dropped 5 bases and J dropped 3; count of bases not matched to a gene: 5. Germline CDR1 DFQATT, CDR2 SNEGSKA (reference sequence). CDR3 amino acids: CSARSSGTDTQYF. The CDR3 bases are TGCAGTGCTCGGAGTAGCGGGACAGATACGCAGTATTTT.

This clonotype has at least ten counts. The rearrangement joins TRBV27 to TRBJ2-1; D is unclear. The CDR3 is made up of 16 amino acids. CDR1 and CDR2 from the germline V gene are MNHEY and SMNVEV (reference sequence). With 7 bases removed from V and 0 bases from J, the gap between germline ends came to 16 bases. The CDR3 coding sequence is TGTGCCAGCACCGACGACCGCTTCGCCTCCTACAATGAGCAGTTCTTC. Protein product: CASTDDRFASYNEQFF.

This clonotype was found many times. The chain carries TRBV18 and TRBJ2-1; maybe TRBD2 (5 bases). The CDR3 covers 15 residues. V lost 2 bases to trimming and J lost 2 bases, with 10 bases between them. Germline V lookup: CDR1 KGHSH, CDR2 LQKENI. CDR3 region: CASSPVAGAYNEQFF. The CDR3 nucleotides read TGTGCCAGCTCACCAGTGGCGGGTGCCTACAATGAGCAGTTCTTC.

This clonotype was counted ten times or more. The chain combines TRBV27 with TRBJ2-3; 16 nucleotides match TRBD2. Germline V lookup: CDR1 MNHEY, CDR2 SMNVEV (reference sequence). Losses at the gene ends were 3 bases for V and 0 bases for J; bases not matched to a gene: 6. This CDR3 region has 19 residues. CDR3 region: CASSLAGLAGGPSTDTQYF. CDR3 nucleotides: TGTGCCAGCAGTTTGGCGGGACTAGCGGGAGGGCCTAGCACAGATACGCAGTATTTT.

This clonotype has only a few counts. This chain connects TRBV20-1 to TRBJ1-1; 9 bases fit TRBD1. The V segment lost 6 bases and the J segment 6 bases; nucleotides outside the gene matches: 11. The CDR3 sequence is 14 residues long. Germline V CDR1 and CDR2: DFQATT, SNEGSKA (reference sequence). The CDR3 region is CSAEAGTGRAEAFF. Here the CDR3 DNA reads TGCAGTGCAGAAGCCGGGACAGGGAGGGCTGAAGCTTTCTTT.

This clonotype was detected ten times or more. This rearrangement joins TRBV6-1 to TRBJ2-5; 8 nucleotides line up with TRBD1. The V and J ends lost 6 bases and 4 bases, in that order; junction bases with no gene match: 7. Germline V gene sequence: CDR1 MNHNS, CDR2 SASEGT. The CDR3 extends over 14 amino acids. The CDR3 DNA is TGTGCCAGCAGACCTACAGGGGGGCGAGAGACCCAGTACTTC. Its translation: CASRPTGGRETQYF.